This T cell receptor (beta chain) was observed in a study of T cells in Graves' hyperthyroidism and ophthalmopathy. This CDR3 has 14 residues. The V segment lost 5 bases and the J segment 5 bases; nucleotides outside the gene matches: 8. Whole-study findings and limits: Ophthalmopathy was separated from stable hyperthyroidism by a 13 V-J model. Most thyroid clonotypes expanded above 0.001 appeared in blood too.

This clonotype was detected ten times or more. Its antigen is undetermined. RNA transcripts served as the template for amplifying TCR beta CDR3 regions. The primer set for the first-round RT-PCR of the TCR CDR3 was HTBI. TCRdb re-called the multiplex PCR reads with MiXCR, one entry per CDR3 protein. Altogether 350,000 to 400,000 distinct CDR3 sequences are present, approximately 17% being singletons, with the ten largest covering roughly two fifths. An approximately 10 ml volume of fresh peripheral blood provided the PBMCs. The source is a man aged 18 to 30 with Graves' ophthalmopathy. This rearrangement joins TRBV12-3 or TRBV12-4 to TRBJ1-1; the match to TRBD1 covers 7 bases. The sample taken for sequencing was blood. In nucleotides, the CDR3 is TGTGCCAGCAGTCAGACAGGGTATGGTACTGAAGCTTTCTTT. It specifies CASSQTGYGTEAFF.